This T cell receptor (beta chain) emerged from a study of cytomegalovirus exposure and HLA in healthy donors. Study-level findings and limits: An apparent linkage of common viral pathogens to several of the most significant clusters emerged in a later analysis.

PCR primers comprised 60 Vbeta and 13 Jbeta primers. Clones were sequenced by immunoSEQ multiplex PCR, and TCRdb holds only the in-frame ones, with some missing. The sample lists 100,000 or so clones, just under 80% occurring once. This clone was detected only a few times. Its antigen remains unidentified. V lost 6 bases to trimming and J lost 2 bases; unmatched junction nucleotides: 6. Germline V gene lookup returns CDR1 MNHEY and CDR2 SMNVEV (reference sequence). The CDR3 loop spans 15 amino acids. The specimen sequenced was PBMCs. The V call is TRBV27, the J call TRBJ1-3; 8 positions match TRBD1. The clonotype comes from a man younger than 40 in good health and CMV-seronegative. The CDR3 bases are TGTGCCAGCAGGGGGGGACAGGTGGCTGGAAACACCATATATTTT. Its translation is CASRGGQVAGNTIYF.